The next 9 T cell receptor beta chains were all read from a single sample in a study of tumor-infiltrating lymphocytes in primary liver carcinoma. The authors made TCR beta cDNA from approximately 490 ng total RNA with a constant-region primer. For TCR beta, libraries were produced by three nested multiplex PCR rounds using slightly modified ARM-PCR. TRBV1-TRBV30 forward primers and a C-beta reverse primer were used in the first two PCR rounds, which each ran for around 10 cycles. MiXCR, run by TCRdb on the multiplex PCR reads, gives a single entry per CDR3 protein. The sample consists of around 47,000 distinct CDR3 sequences, approximately 70% of them appearing once. Both RNA and DNA were isolated together from around 18-30 mg of bulk tissue that had not been sorted. Sequencing input: liver tumor tissue from sampling region 2. As to subset: tumor region T2, inferior pole. These receptors originate from a man in his forties with primary liver carcinoma and hepatitis B virus infection.

Regarding this clonotype: This may be a read error, as it is one base from a much larger clone. The chain links TRBV28 to TRBJ2-1; 8 bases are a match to TRBD2. Looked up from germline, CDR1 is MDHEN and CDR2 is SYDVKM. This CDR3 is built from 14 residues. CDR3: CTSSFPSGGNEQFF. Written as DNA, the CDR3 is TGTACCAGCAGTTTCCCGAGCGGGGGCAATGAGCAGTTCTTC.

As regards this clonotype: This may arise from a read error, as a much more abundant clone is one base away. CDR3 loop: CASSSPRPGNTDMQYF. The CDR3 nucleotides read TGTGCCAGCAGCTCACCCCGGCCAGGGAACACAGATATGCAGTATTTT. V usage is TRBV5-4 and J usage is TRBJ2-3; a possible D gene is TRBD1 (5 bases). This CDR3 comprises 16 residues. CDR1 is SGHNT, CDR2 YYREEE, per germline (reference sequence).

In the case of this clonotype: Sequence at one end of the junction differs from germline and may be a read error. This chain uses TRBV7-9 with TRBJ2-5; D possibly corresponds to TRBD1 (6 bases). Germline V CDR1 and CDR2: SEHNR, FQNEAQ (reference sequence). There are 14 residues in the CDR3. CDR3 in DNA: TGCGCCAGCAGCATATCCAGGGGAGAAGAGACCCAGTACTTC. The encoded protein is CASSISRGEETQYF.

The chain recombines TRBV6-2 or TRBV6-3 with TRBJ2-5; possible D gene TRBD1, 6 bases. Germline assignment: CDR1 MNHEY and CDR2 SVGEGT. With 10 bases removed from V and 10 bases from J, the gap between germline ends came to 31 bases. The CDR3 totals 16 residues. The CDR3 coding sequence is TGTGCCAATAGTTTCGGGACACCCGAGAAAAAGTGGGGCCAGTACTTC. Its translation: CANSFGTPEKKWGQYF.

This clonotype was detected ten times or more. This may be a read error, as it is one base from a much larger clone. CDR3 protein: CASSQVSRGTQYF. In nucleotides, the CDR3 is TGTGCCAGCAGCCAAGTTTCAAGGGGGACCCAGTACTTC. V usage is TRBV14 and J usage is TRBJ2-5; D is possibly TRBD1 (5 bases). CDR1 is SGHDN, CDR2 FVKESK, per germline. Trimming removed 1 base at V and 7 bases at J, with 10 bases between. The CDR3 has 13 amino acids.

With respect to this clonotype: The CDR3 does not end in the conserved phenylalanine or tryptophan, so this is likely a read error. This chain links TRBV28 with TRBJ1-1; D not certain. Germline values: CDR1 MDHEN, CDR2 SYDVKM. The CDR3 consists of 16 residues. V was shortened by 6 bases and J by 0 bases, with 17 bases between the two germline ends. The CDR3 sequence: CASRRTVIALNTEAFS. In nucleotides, the CDR3 is TGTGCCAGCAGGAGAACTGTGATAGCATTGAACACTGAAGCTTTCTCT.

The chain is built from TRBV5-1 and TRBJ2-1; 8 positions match TRBD2. This CDR3 region has 15 residues. Germline V gene sequence: CDR1 SGHRS, CDR2 YFSETQ. Trimming cost V 5 bases and J 8 bases; bases outside gene matches: 12. CDR3 coding DNA: TGCGCCAGCAGTTTAGGGCTAGCGGGTAACGATGAGCAGTTCTTC. Its protein is CASSLGLAGNDEQFF.

As to this clonotype: At one end, the junction sequence differs from germline, possibly due to a read error. The CDR3 nucleotides read TGCGCCAGCAACCAACTTATCCTCTCCAGGGAGCTGTTTTTT. This encodes CASNQLILSRELFF. The rearrangement uses TRBV4-1 and TRBJ2-2, with D uncertain. The V gene's germline CDR1 is MGHRA and CDR2 YSYEKL. CDR3 length: 14 residues.

As to this clonotype: One end of the junction does not line up with germline, which may come from a read error. V usage is TRBV5-4 and J usage is TRBJ2-2; D possibly corresponds to TRBD2 (6 bases). Germline values: CDR1 SGHNT, CDR2 YYREEE (reference sequence). The CDR3 contains 16 residues. CDR3 nucleotide sequence: TGTGCCAGCAGCGTGGGCCATGGGGGAGGCACCGGGGAGCTGCTTTTT. Residues: CASSVGHGGGTGELLF.